What follows describes a single TCR beta chain. Its matching antigen is unknown. V dropped 2 bases and J dropped 1 base, with 6 bases sitting between them. The V gene's germline CDR1 is SGHNT and CDR2 YYREEE (reference sequence). CDR3 length: 13 amino acids. This sample was included in a study of Ad26.COV2.S vaccination and SARS-CoV-2 variants. Study findings and constraints: The TCR breadth and depth analyses may have understated or missed part of the total T cell responses.

Method: immunoSEQ multiplex PCR; TCRdb's copy keeps in-frame clones and lacks some. The table includes approximately 400,000 clones, roughly 85% detected once. The treatment denotes: roughly 18 received Ad26.COV2.S at low or high dose, single or two shots; about 5 received placebo; per-sample allocation not given. Sampling happened 63 days after the first vaccine or placebo injection. This specimen was peripheral blood, taken in a trial of Ad26.COV2.S vaccine versus placebo. The chain employs TRBV5-4 and TRBJ1-1; D remains ambiguous. The receptor was isolated from a person aged 18-65 years who received the Ad26.COV2.S COVID-19 vaccine or a placebo. The CDR3 protein is CASSLPTNTEAFF. In nucleotides, the CDR3 is TGTGCCAGCAGCTTACCCACGAACACTGAAGCTTTCTTT.